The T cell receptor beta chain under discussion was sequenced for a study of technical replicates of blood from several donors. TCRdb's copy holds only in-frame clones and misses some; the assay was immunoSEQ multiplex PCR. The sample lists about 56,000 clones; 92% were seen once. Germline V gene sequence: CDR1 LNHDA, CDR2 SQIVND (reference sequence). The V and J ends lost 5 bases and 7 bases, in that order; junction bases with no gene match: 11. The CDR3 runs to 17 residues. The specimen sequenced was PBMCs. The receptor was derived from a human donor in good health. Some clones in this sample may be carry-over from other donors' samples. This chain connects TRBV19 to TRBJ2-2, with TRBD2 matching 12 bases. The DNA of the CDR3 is TGTGCCAGTAGTCCTCTAGCGGGGGGGCCTGGGTACGGGGAGCTGTTTTTT. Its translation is CASSPLAGGPGYGELFF.